This T cell receptor beta chain was recorded in a study of response to subunit inactivated influenza vaccine. Points from the study as a whole: It was suggested by the authors that few new T cells are recruited by each seasonal influenza vaccination.

Between the trimmed V and J ends, which lost 8 bases and 8 bases, there was a span of 24 bases. There are 15 residues in the CDR3. The germline CDR1 and CDR2 sequences are MDHEN and SYDVKM. As concerns this clonotype: Its target is unknown.

TCRdb redid the calling of the RT-PCR reads with MiXCR, one entry per CDR3 protein. The sample comprises some 500,000 distinct CDR3 sequences, 16% of which are singletons, and 2.5% to 3.5% rests with the top ten. Sequencing used CD4+ T cells sorted from PBMCs, obtained less than 30 months after vaccination. The sequence was collected from a man in his fifties or sixties who received an inactivated influenza vaccine. This chain links TRBV28 with TRBJ1-2, with a possible D match to TRBD1 (6 bases). CDR3 DNA: TGTGCCAGCCAAAGAGGGGGGCTTAAGATGGGAGGCTACACCTTC. It is translated as CASQRGGLKMGGYTF.